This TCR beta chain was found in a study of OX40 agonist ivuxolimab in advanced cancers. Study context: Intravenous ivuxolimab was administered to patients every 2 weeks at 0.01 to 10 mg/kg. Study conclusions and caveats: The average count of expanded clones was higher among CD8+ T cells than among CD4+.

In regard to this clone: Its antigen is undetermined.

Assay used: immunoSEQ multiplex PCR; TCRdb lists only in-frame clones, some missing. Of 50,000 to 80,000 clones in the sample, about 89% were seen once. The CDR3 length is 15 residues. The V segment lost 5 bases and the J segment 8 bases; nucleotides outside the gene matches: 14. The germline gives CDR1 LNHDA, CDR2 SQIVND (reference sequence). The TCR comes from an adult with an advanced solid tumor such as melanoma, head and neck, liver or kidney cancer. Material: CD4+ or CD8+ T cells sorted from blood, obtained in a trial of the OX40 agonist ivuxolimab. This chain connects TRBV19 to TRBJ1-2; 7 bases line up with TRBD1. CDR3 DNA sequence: TGTGCCAGTAGTCTGATACCGACAGGGATTCGCGGCTACACCTTC. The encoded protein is CASSLIPTGIRGYTF. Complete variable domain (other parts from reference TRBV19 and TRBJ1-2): DGGITQSPKYLFRKEGQNVTLSCEQNLNHDAMYWYRQDPGQGLRLIYYSQIVNDFQKGDIAEGYSVSREKKESFPLTVTSAQKNPTAFYLCASSLIPTGIRGYTFGSGTRLTVV.